This TCR beta chain came from a study of blood T cell dynamics during melanoma immunotherapy. V lost 6 bases and J lost 7; bases outside the gene matches: 7. CDR3 length: 14 residues. Germline-derived CDR1 and CDR2 are SGHTA and FQGNSA. Time point indicated: week 3, after first cycle of checkpoint inhibitor. Assay: immunoSEQ multiplex PCR; the TCRdb copy retains only in-frame clones and omits some. This repertoire shows fewer than 15,000 clones, 90% to 95% found once; its top ten account for around 0.99%. This TCR was recovered from a human donor with melanoma. Sequencing used blood, obtained from a patient treated with checkpoint blockade. This chain joins TRBV7-2 and TRBJ2-1; 9 bases align to TRBD2. DNA of the CDR3: TGTGCCAGCAGTTTTAGCGGGAGTTCGAATGAGCAGTTCTTC. Residues: CASSFSGSSNEQFF.